This TCR beta chain derives from a study of naive and memory T cell subsets. General study findings and limits: TCR counts from RNA may reflect activation-linked expression changes. Naive repertoires, especially CD8, held a few larger clonotypes, possibly memory cells re-expressing CD45RA. Diversity fell and Gini index rose from naive through CM, EM, EMRA.

This clonotype was observed a handful of times. The target antigen is unknown. Trimming shortened V by 6 bases and J by 1 base, and 9 bases separated the two germline ends. The CDR3 is made up of 13 amino acids. The germline V gene encodes CDR1 MNHEY and CDR2 SVGAGI. Two oligonucleotides, mixed equimolar, formed the beta constant-region primer covering TRBC1 and TRBC2. The ligated cDNA underwent four PCR rounds using SP2 and nested alpha and beta constant-region primers. A 12-nucleotide UMI and the SP2 primer were added to the cDNA 3' end by oligonucleotide ligation. TCRdb redid the calling of the UMI-ligation and nested PCR reads with MiXCR, one entry per CDR3 protein. The table has 150,000 or so distinct CDR3 sequences, approximately 22% seen once. CD4 T cells were positively selected, then CD8 T cells from the CD4-negative fraction.

J is TRBJ1-1 and V is TRBV6-5; D not resolved. The material sequenced was naive CD4+ T cells from blood. This sequence originates from a human donor in good health. The CDR3 spells CASRAGTNTEAFF. CDR3 in DNA: TGTGCCAGCAGAGCCGGAACGAACACTGAAGCTTTCTTT.